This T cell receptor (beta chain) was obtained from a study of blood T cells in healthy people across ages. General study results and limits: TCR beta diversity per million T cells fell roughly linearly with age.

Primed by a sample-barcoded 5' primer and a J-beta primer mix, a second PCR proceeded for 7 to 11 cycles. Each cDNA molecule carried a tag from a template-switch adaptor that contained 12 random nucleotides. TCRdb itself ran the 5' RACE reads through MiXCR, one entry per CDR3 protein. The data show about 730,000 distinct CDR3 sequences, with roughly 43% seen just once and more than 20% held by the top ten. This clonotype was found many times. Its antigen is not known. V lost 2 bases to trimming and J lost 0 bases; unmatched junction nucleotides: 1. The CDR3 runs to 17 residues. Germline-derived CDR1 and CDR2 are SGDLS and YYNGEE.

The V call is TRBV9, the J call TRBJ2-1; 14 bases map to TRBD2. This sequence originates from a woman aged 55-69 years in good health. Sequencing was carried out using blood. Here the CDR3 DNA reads TGTGCCAGCAGCGTTGGACTAGCGGGGGGCTCCTACAATGAGCAGTTCTTC. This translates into CASSVGLAGGSYNEQFF.